This TCR beta chain derives from a study of tumor and adjacent non-tumor tissue in lung cancer. Overall study findings and caveats: Top 100 clones took a larger repertoire share in normal lung. Shorter survival was associated with higher TCR diversity in tumors.

The library came from three nested PCR rounds adapted from ARM-PCR protocols. Each CDR3 protein gets one entry after TCRdb re-called the multiplex PCR reads with MiXCR. The table records around 74,000 distinct CDR3 sequences, around two thirds of them present only once. V lost 11 bases and J 8 bases, leaving 19 bases between the germline ends. There are 13 residues in the CDR3. From germline, CDR1 is MNHNS and CDR2 SASEGT. The template was RNA from unsorted bulk tissue. Note on this clonotype: The antigen is unknown. This clone may be a read error of a much larger clone one base away.

The rearrangement uses TRBV6-1 and TRBJ2-1; no firm D call. This sequence originates from an older woman with non-small cell lung cancer. Material: lung tumor tissue. The CDR3 reads CAYMGPLNDEQFF. DNA of the CDR3: TGTGCCTACATGGGTCCACTTAACGATGAGCAGTTCTTC.